The entry that follows covers one T cell receptor (beta chain) sequence. Its target is unknown. This sample stems from a study of shared clonotypes between healthy human individuals. Study results and caveats: Across a handful of donors, naive CD4 shared 5% to 6%, naive CD8 under 4%, memory CD4 2.3%, memory CD8 about 0.38%. Clonotypes shared by all four sorted-subset donors had higher generation probabilities than non-shared clonotypes. Rarefaction showed that sequencing of sorted subsets was incomplete (despite large depth).

Germline assignment: CDR1 SGHVS and CDR2 FNYEAQ. The ends were cut back, 5 bases at V and 5 bases at J, with 12 bases in the middle. The CDR3 consists of 13 residues. Measured with immunoSEQ multiplex PCR; TCRdb has only the in-frame clones, and not every one. This table holds around 700,000 clones, around 74% found once. The rearrangement uses TRBV7-6 and TRBJ1-1; no reliable D call. The TCR comes from a woman under 40 in good health. Sequenced material: memory CD4+ T cells sorted from blood. As for subset: CD45RA-negative fraction. The CDR3 loop is CASSLNGWTEAFF. The CDR3 nucleotides read TGTGCCAGCAGCCTAAACGGATGGACTGAAGCTTTCTTT.